This T cell receptor beta chain was observed in a study of cytomegalovirus exposure and HLA in healthy donors. This PCR relied on a set of 60 Vbeta primers and 13 Jbeta primers. Some clones are missing from TCRdb's copy, which holds only in-frame ones; the method was immunoSEQ multiplex PCR. This sample yields 150,000 to 200,000 clones, of which around 83% are seen a single time; roughly 4% belongs to the top ten. Overall study findings and caveats: A previous analysis found most TCR beta V segments productive roughly 87% or roughly 30% of the time. Confirmation was obtained in vitro that a few CMV-associated chains are specific for CMV antigens. Certain indistinguishable V segments, among them TRBV6-2 and TRBV6-3, were excluded. The classifier was said to identify cytomegalovirus status with high specificity and sensitivity.

As regards this clone: Its antigen is currently unknown. The same CDR3 is also encoded by other DNA sequences in this sample.

This CDR3 region has 14 residues. The J segment lost 1 base and the V segment lost 0 bases, leaving 0 bases of the junction unmatched. From germline, CDR1 is SGDLS and CDR2 YYNGEE. Material for sequencing was PBMCs. The TCR comes from a middle-aged man in good health and CMV-seropositive. This chain connects TRBV9 to TRBJ1-1; 7 positions agree with TRBD1. The DNA for the CDR3 is TGTGCCAGCAGCGTAGGGACAGGGAACACTGAAGCTTTCTTT. As protein: CASSVGTGNTEAFF.